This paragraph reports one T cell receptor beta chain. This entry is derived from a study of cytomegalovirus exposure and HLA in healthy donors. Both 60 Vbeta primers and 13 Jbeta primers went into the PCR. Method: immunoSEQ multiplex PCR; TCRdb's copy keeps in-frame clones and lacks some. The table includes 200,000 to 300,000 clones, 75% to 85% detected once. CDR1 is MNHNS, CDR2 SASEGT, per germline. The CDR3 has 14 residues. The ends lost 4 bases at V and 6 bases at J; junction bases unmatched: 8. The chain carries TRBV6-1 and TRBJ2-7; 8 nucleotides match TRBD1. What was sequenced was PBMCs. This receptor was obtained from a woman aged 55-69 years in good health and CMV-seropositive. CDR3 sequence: CASSAGGAVAEQYF. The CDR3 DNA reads TGTGCCAGCAGTGCAGGGGGCGCAGTTGCCGAGCAGTACTTC.